A selection of T cell receptor beta chains follows, all from one sample in a study of shared clonotypes between healthy human individuals. The method was immunoSEQ multiplex PCR; TCRdb's version includes in-frame clones alone and lacks a portion of them. Of 2 million to 2.5 million clones listed, about nine tenths are singletons. The sequencing sample was made of naive CD4+ T cells from PBMCs. These receptors originate from a man between 18 and 35 years old in good health. Some clones in this sample may be carry-over from other donors' samples. Both conserved end residues are part of each CDR3. The D gene is left open where the match is weak. Where a row states a size, it is once, few, many or the class of an expanded clone; other rows omit it.

d_gene	v_gene	j_gene	abundance	CDR3nt	CDR3aa
-	TRBV5-5	TRBJ2-3	-	TGTGCCAGCAGCCTCCCCGGGGACTTCACAGATACGCAGTATTTT	CASSLPGDFTDTQYF
TRBD1	TRBV20-1	TRBJ1-1	once	TGCAGTGCTATTAGGGACAGAGAAGCTTTCTTT	CSAIRDREAFF
-	TRBV11-2	TRBJ2-1	-	TGTGCCAGCAGCTTTCCTACAAGACTAGGGGGCAATGAGCAGTTCTTC	CASSFPTRLGGNEQFF
-	TRBV7-2	TRBJ2-1	-	TGTGCCAGCAGCTTAGGTTCGCAGGGGACCTACAATGAGCAGTTCTTC	CASSLGSQGTYNEQFF
TRBD2	TRBV6-5	TRBJ2-2	-	TGTGCCAGCAGTTACGAGCTAGCGGAGGGCAGCGGGGAGCTGTTTTTT	CASSYELAEGSGELFF
-	TRBV19	TRBJ2-3	-	TGTGCCAGTACTCTGACAGGCCGCGCGGGCGATACGCAGTATTTT	CASTLTGRAGDTQYF
-	TRBV6-1	TRBJ2-3	-	TGTGCCAGCAGTCTCGACAGCAGCACAGATACGCAGTATTTT	CASSLDSSTDTQYF
-	TRBV6-1	TRBJ2-7	-	TGTGCCAGCAGTGTGAAGGAAGTCGAGCAGTACTTC	CASSVKEVEQYF
TRBD1	TRBV5-1	TRBJ2-7	-	TGCGCCAGCAGCTTGAGGACAGGGGGAGACGAGCAGTACTTC	CASSLRTGGDEQYF
-	TRBV7-2	TRBJ2-3	-	TGTGCCAGCAGTGGGGGGACTGGGGGGCCGGATACGCAGTATTTT	CASSGGTGGPDTQYF
-	TRBV28	TRBJ2-7	-	TGTGCCAGCAGAACCGAGACTAGTCTCTACGAGCAGTACTTC	CASRTETSLYEQYF
TRBD1	TRBV2	TRBJ2-7	-	TGTGCCAGCAGTGACGAGAGGGGGCCCTACGAGCAGTACTTC	CASSDERGPYEQYF
TRBD2	TRBV7-2	TRBJ2-5	-	TGTGCCAGCAGCTTAGCTCCCGGACTAGCGGGAGTCGAGACCCAGTACTTC	CASSLAPGLAGVETQYF
TRBD1	TRBV30	TRBJ1-1	few	TGTGCCTGGCAAACAGGGGTATCTGAAGCTTTCTTT	CAWQTGVSEAFF
-	TRBV5-6	TRBJ2-2	-	TGTGCCAGCAGCCCGATGGGGGCCGGGGAGCTGTTTTTT	CASSPMGAGELFF
TRBD2	TRBV9	TRBJ2-1	-	TGTGCCAGCAGCGTGTCCGGGACTAGCGGGAGCCATGAGCAGTTCTTC	CASSVSGTSGSHEQFF
-	TRBV14	TRBJ2-6	-	TGTGCCAGCAGCCAATTGGGCGTGGGGGCCAACGTCCTGACTTTC	CASSQLGVGANVLTF
-	TRBV5-1	TRBJ2-2	once	TGCGCCAGCAGCTTGGGTCGCGGTATTGGGAACACCGGGGAGCTGTTTTTT	CASSLGRGIGNTGELFF
TRBD2	TRBV14	TRBJ2-3	-	TGTGCCAGCAGCCAAGCTAGCGGGAGGACCTTAACAGATACGCAGTATTTT	CASSQASGRTLTDTQYF
-	TRBV7-2	TRBJ2-1	-	TGTGCCAGCACCTACCGGGACACGTTTTTCACCAACCAGTTCTTC	CASTYRDTFFTNQFF
-	TRBV18	TRBJ2-5	-	TGTGCCAGCTCACCGGGACCCCAAGAGACCCAGTACTTC	CASSPGPQETQYF
-	TRBV27	TRBJ2-6	-	TGTGCCAGCAGTCCTCGACAGGCTGGACCCTCTGGGGCCAACGTCCTGACTTTC	CASSPRQAGPSGANVLTF
-	TRBV18	TRBJ2-2	-	TGTGCCAGCTCACCGGACCGTCTTTCCATAAATACCGGGGAGCTGTTTTTT	CASSPDRLSINTGELFF
-	TRBV18	TRBJ2-7	-	TGTGCCAGCTCACCCGCTGCCCGGGGTTACTACGAGCAGTACTTC	CASSPAARGYYEQYF
TRBD1	TRBV29-1	TRBJ2-3	-	TGCAGCGTTGTCGGGGACAGGGGCACAGATACGCAGTATTTT	CSVVGDRGTDTQYF
-	TRBV5-1	TRBJ2-7	-	TGCGCCAGCAGCCCCGTCCGGACTTCCCCTGGGCAGTACTTC	CASSPVRTSPGQYF
-	TRBV2	TRBJ1-5	-	TGTGCCAGCAGTGAAACCCAACGGTGGCAGCCCCAGCATTTT	CASSETQRWQPQHF
TRBD2	TRBV6-5	TRBJ2-3	-	TGTGCCAGCAGCCTTAGCGGGAGAAGGGCAGATACGCAGTATTTT	CASSLSGRRADTQYF
TRBD2	TRBV10-3	TRBJ2-7	-	TGTGCCATCAGTGAGGGGACTAGCGGGCGCTCCTACGAGCAGTACTTC	CAISEGTSGRSYEQYF
TRBD1	TRBV30	TRBJ1-1	-	TGTGCCTGGAGTTACAGGGGCGTTAACATGAACACTGAAGCTTTCTTT	CAWSYRGVNMNTEAFF
-	TRBV11-2	TRBJ2-7	few	TGTGCCAGCAGCATTCGGGACGGACCCTACGAGCAGTACTTC	CASSIRDGPYEQYF
TRBD2	TRBV19	TRBJ2-3	-	TGTGCCAGTAGTATGCCCCTCACTAGCGGGAGGGCCGATACGCAGTATTTT	CASSMPLTSGRADTQYF
TRBD2	TRBV6-1	TRBJ2-5	-	TGTGCCATCGGGACTAGCTGGTGGACTAAAGAGACCCAGTACTTC	CAIGTSWWTKETQYF
-	TRBV5-4	TRBJ2-5	-	TGTGCCAGCAGCTTGGAGGTCGGACTGCAAGAGACCCAGTACTTC	CASSLEVGLQETQYF
-	TRBV30	TRBJ2-1	-	TGTGCCTGGAGCGGAGGGAATGAGCAGTTCTTC	CAWSGGNEQFF
-	TRBV18	TRBJ2-7	-	TGTGCCAGCTCACGAAGAGCCGGGACTCAAACAAGCGAGCAGTACTTC	CASSRRAGTQTSEQYF
-	TRBV30	TRBJ2-7	-	TGTGCCTGGAGTACGGGGGCGGTCCCCTCCGAGCAGTACTTC	CAWSTGAVPSEQYF
TRBD2	TRBV7-9	TRBJ2-5	-	TGTGCCAGCCGTCCCCTAGCGGGGGGGGGAGAGACCCAGTACTTC	CASRPLAGGGETQYF
-	TRBV5-1	TRBJ1-4	-	TGCGCCAGCAGCTCCGGATGGGATGAAAAACTGTTTTTT	CASSSGWDEKLFF
-	TRBV19	TRBJ2-7	-	TGTGCCAGTAGTCTCGGGGCAGGCCCCTACGAGCAGTACTTC	CASSLGAGPYEQYF
-	TRBV4-1	TRBJ1-2	-	TGCGCCAGCAGCCAGAACAGGGTTTTAAGCCGGACTAACTATGGCTACACCTTC	CASSQNRVLSRTNYGYTF
-	TRBV5-1	TRBJ2-2	-	TGCGCCAGCAGCTTGGCCCCGGACAGTTCGGTCGGGGAGCTGTTTTTT	CASSLAPDSSVGELFF
-	TRBV18	TRBJ2-3	once	TGTGCCAGCTCAGAGCTACCGGGACATATCACAGATACGCAGTATTTT	CASSELPGHITDTQYF
-	TRBV5-6	TRBJ2-3	-	TGTGCCAGCAGCGTGGATCAGGGGTTTCGGACAGATACGCAGTATTTT	CASSVDQGFRTDTQYF
-	TRBV5-5	TRBJ1-5	-	TGTGCCAGCAGCTTGCGGGACGGGGATCAGCCCCAGCATTTT	CASSLRDGDQPQHF